This T cell receptor beta chain appears in the sequencing data of a study of human T cells and chemical hapten exposure. Study-level information: Upper inner arm skin measuring about 2 cm by about 2 cm received 2% DPC for sensitization. The study's findings and limits: Controls formed significantly fewer large CDR3 similarity clusters than expanded TCRs did. Expanded TCR counts at PT1 were positively correlated with the patch test score.

Time point noted: patch test 1, 2 weeks after DPC sensitization. Specified treatment: therapeutic diphenylcyclopropenone sensitization with weekly scalp DPC. Blood, whole and unfractionated, served as the source for total RNA extraction. A note on this clonotype: Antigen: not known.

MiXCR, run by TCRdb on the RACE reads, gives a single entry per CDR3 protein. The sample comprises 100,000 or so distinct CDR3 sequences, roughly 9.6% of which are singletons, and around 3.5% rests with the top ten. Trimming removed 2 bases from V and 3 bases from J, with 5 bases in between. This CDR3 has 12 amino acids. CDR1 is SGHRS, CDR2 YFSETQ, per germline. The clonotype comes from a woman aged 40 to 49 with alopecia areata. Some clones in this sample may be carry-over from other donors' samples. The specimen was whole blood, collected in connection with sensitization to the hapten diphenylcyclopropenone (DPC). The genes are TRBV5-1 and TRBJ2-5; D not resolved. In DNA form, the CDR3 reads TGCGCCAGCAGCTTTCGGGAAGAGACCCAGTACTTC. Residues: CASSFREETQYF.